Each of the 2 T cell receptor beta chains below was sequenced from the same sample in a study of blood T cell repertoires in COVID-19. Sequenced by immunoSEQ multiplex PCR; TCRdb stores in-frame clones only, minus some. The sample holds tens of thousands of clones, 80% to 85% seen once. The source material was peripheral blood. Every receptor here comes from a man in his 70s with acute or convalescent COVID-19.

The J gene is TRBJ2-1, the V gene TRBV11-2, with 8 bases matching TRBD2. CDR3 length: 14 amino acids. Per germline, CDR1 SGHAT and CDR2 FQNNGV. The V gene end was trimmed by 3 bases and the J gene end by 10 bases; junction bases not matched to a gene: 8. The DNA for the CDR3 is TGTGCCAGCAGCTTTAACAGCGGGAGAGGGGAGCAGTTCTTC. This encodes CASSFNSGRGEQFF.

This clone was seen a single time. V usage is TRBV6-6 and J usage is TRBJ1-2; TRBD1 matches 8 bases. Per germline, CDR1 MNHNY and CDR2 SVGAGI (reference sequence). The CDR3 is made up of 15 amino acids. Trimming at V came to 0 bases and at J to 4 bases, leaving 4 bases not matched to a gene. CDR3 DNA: TGTGCCAGCAGTTACTCGAGCCAGGGGGCCTATGGCTACACCTTC. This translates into CASSYSSQGAYGYTF.